This TCR beta chain was recorded in a study of shared clonotypes between healthy human individuals. The data were produced by immunoSEQ multiplex PCR, yet TCRdb's version contains in-frame clones alone and is incomplete. The data contain about 590,000 clones, roughly 95% of them singletons. Only CD45RO-negative cells positively selected for CCR7 counted as naive CD8 cells, so terminally differentiated effector memory CD45RA+ cells were excluded. This CDR3 spans 16 amino acids. V lost 3 bases, J lost 3 bases, and 8 bases stayed unmatched. Germline CDR1 reads MNHNS; CDR2 reads SASEGT. Sequencing input: naive CD8+ T cells sorted from blood. The sequence was collected from a woman aged 25 to 45 in good health. V usage is TRBV6-1 and J usage is TRBJ2-7, with 10 bases matching TRBD2. CDR3 sequence (DNA): TGTGCCAGCAGTGATACCGGGACTAGCGCCTACTACGAGCAGTACTTC. Protein sequence: CASSDTGTSAYYEQYF.